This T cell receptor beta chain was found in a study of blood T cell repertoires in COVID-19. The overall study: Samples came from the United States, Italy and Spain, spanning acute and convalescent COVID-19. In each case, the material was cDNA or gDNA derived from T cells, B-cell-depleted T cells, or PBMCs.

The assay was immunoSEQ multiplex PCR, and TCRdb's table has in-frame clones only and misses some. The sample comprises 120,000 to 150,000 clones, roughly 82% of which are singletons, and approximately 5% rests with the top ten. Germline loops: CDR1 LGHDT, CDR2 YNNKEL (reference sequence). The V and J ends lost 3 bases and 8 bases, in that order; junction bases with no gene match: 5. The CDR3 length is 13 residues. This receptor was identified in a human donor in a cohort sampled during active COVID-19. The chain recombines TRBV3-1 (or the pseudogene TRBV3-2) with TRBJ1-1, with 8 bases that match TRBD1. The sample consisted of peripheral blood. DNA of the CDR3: TGTGCCAGCAGCCACAGGACAGGGCGCGAAGCTTTCTTT. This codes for CASSHRTGREAFF.